Below are 13 T cell receptor beta chains sequenced from a single sample in a study of lymphopenia after photon versus proton radiotherapy (dated by TCRdb to about 2019). Library construction relied on the immunoSEQ multiplex PCR assay. TCRdb stores this immuneACCESS table with in-frame sequences only. Part of the clones is absent; in the studies checked, under half of the shortfall reflects unresolved V genes, and no reason is known for the rest. This sample holds around 70,000 clones; just under 95% were observed only once. Clones ranked in the top ten supply over 2% of the sample. The specimen comprised peripheral blood, sampled from a patient treated with photon-based radiotherapy. The receptors derive from a middle-aged woman with cholangiocarcinoma.

This chain connects TRBV9 to TRBJ1-3, with D uncertain. This CDR3 is 14 amino acids long. Trimming stripped 0 bases from V and 1 base from J, with 5 bases between. Germline-derived CDR1 and CDR2 are SGDLS and YYNGEE. The CDR3 region is CASSVVGSGNTIYF. The DNA for the CDR3 is TGTGCCAGCAGCGTAGTGGGATCTGGAAACACCATATATTTT.

This chain connects TRBV5-1 to TRBJ2-3; TRBD1 matches 8 bases. J lost 0 bases, V lost 4 bases, and 4 bases had no gene match. The CDR3 contains 15 residues. Germline lookup yields CDR1 SGHRS and CDR2 YFSETQ. CDR3 sequence reads: CASSGDRKSTDTQYF. CDR3 coding DNA: TGCGCCAGCAGCGGGGACAGGAAAAGCACAGATACGCAGTATTTT. The whole variable domain, filled in from reference TRBV5-1 and TRBJ2-3, reads KAGVTQTPRYLIKTRGQQVTLSCSPISGHRSVSWYQQTPGQGLQFLFEYFSETQRNKGNFPGRFSGRQFSNSRSEMNVSTLELGDSALYLCASSGDRKSTDTQYFGPGTRLTVL.

The chain combines TRBV30 with TRBJ2-1; D possibly corresponds to TRBD2 (5 bases). The germline V gene encodes CDR1 GTSNPN and CDR2 SVGIG (reference sequence). This CDR3 has 13 amino acids. Trimming shortened V by 0 bases and J by 8 bases, and 11 bases separated the two germline ends. DNA for the CDR3: TGTGCCTGGAGTGTAGATCCGCGGGATGAGCAGTTCTTC. Translating gives CAWSVDPRDEQFF.

The rearrangement joins TRBV19 to TRBJ1-1; D remains ambiguous. CDR1 LNHDA and CDR2 SQIVND come from the germline V gene (reference sequence). The CDR3 has 14 residues. Deletions cut 7 bases from V and 1 base from J, with 13 bases between. The CDR3 DNA follows: TGTGCCAGTACCAGACTCCGGCCGAACACTGAAGCTTTCTTT. This sequence encodes CASTRLRPNTEAFF.

This chain uses TRBV6-1 with TRBJ1-1; 9 nucleotides line up with TRBD1. Looked up from germline, CDR1 is MNHNS and CDR2 is SASEGT. The CDR3 is made up of 13 amino acids. The V gene end was trimmed by 5 bases and the J gene end by 4 bases; junction bases not matched to a gene: 2. CDR3 residues: CASSMTGGTEAFF. Written as DNA, the CDR3 is TGTGCCAGCAGTATGACAGGGGGCACTGAAGCTTTCTTT.

The rearrangement links TRBV27 to TRBJ1-4; 7 nucleotides match TRBD1. This CDR3 is 15 amino acids long. Unmatched junction bases numbered 10, after V lost 4 bases and J lost 8 bases. Germline V gene sequence: CDR1 MNHEY, CDR2 SMNVEV (reference sequence). This chain's CDR3 is CASSSLTGTREKLFF. CDR3 bases: TGTGCCAGCAGTTCCCTGACAGGGACGAGGGAAAAACTGTTTTTT.

The chain couples TRBV5-4 to TRBJ2-5; 14 bases agree with TRBD2. V lost 0 bases to trimming and J lost 4 bases; unmatched junction nucleotides: 8. In germline, CDR1 is SGHNT, CDR2 YYREEE (reference sequence). The CDR3 totals 18 residues. Here the CDR3 DNA reads TGTGCCAGCAGCTTGGCGACTAGCGGGGGGGTAATTGGAGAGACCCAGTACTTC. Encoded protein: CASSLATSGGVIGETQYF.

The genes are TRBV21-1 and TRBJ1-2; the table's D call, TRBD1, has no DNA check behind it. TRBV21-1 is described as a pseudogene. The CDR3 is 17 amino acids. The CDR3 DNA reads TGTGCCAGCAGCAATTGGCCTCAAGAACAGGGGGCGCAGGGCTACACCTTC. It codes for CASSNWPQEQGAQGYTF.

The chain recombines TRBV9 with TRBJ1-1; TRBD1 is a possible D gene (6 bases). Germline V lookup: CDR1 SGDLS, CDR2 YYNGEE. Trimming shortened V by 7 bases and J by 4 bases, and 14 bases separated the two germline ends. The CDR3 covers 13 residues. CDR3 protein: CASAPRGGTEAFF. CDR3 DNA sequence: TGTGCCAGCGCCCCAAGAGGGGGCACTGAAGCTTTCTTT. The full variable domain, in which reference TRBV9 and TRBJ1-1 provide the parts outside the CDR3, is DSGVTQTPKHLITATGQRVTLRCSPRSGDLSVYWYQQSLDQGLQFLIQYYNGEERAKGNILERFSAQQFPDLHSELNLSSLELGDSALYFCASAPRGGTEAFFGQGTRLTVV.

The CDR3 DNA sequence: TGTGCCACCCTTCCCGGGAACTCCTACGAGCAGTACTTC. Its protein product is CATLPGNSYEQYF. The chain uses TRBV19 and TRBJ2-7; D might be TRBD2 (5 bases). In germline, CDR1 is LNHDA, CDR2 SQIVND (reference sequence). The CDR3 length is 13 residues. V shed 10 bases and J shed 0 bases, with 13 bases lying between them.

The CDR3 DNA reads as TGTGCCAGCAAAAAGCACAGGATCCCCCCTTCCTACGAGCAGTACTTC. Its protein product is CASKKHRIPPSYEQYF. The chain has TRBV27 and TRBJ2-7; TRBD1 might be the D (5 bases). V was pared by 7 bases and J by 1 base, with 20 bases between. Germline V CDR1 and CDR2: MNHEY, SMNVEV (reference sequence). This CDR3 region has 16 residues.

J is TRBJ2-7 and V is TRBV29-1; D possibly corresponds to TRBD2 (6 bases). The CDR3 sequence is 13 residues long. Germline V gives CDR1 SQVTM, CDR2 ANQGSEA. The V end lost 1 base, the J end lost 1 base, and 8 bases lay between the germline ends. The CDR3 spells CSVEGGESYEQYF. The CDR3 nucleotides read TGCAGCGTTGAAGGGGGGGAGTCCTACGAGCAGTACTTC.

The J gene is TRBJ2-2, the V gene TRBV6-5, with D perhaps matching TRBD1 or TRBD2 (5 bases each). The CDR3 contains 13 residues. The V end was cut by 6 bases, the J end by 6 bases, with 11 bases between. Germline V gene sequence: CDR1 MNHEY, CDR2 SVGAGI. The CDR3 nucleotides read TGTGCCAGCAGAGACGGGGACGCCGGGGAGCTGTTTTTT. The encoded protein is CASRDGDAGELFF.